These 25 T cell receptor beta chains were sequenced from one sample in a study of identical twins. One entry per CDR3 protein results from TCRdb running MiXCR on the 5' RACE reads. This sample yields 450,000 to 650,000 distinct CDR3 sequences, of which over 8.5% are seen a single time; around 3% belongs to the top ten. These data also formed part of another study, on yellow fever vaccine responses in identical twins.

The sequenced sample consisted of PBMCs. Receptors originate from a woman aged 18-29 years in good health.

This clonotype has ten or more counts. The genes are TRBV27 and TRBJ2-1; 11 bases are shared with TRBD2. Germline V gene data show CDR1 as MNHEY and CDR2 as SMNVEV (reference sequence). The CDR3 length is 17 residues. V gave up 0 bases and J gave up 11 bases; unmatched junction bases: 12. The CDR3 sequence: CASSLSGPSGGPRKQFF. For the CDR3, the DNA is TGTGCCAGCAGTTTATCGGGTCCTAGCGGGGGGCCCAGAAAGCAGTTCTTC.

This clonotype was counted only a few times. The CDR3 DNA follows: TGTGCCAGCAGCCCCACTTCAAGGGACCGACTCACAGATACGCAGTATTTT. The encoded protein is CASSPTSRDRLTDTQYF. This chain uses TRBV7-2 with TRBJ2-3; tentatively, D is TRBD1 or TRBD2 (5 bases each). This CDR3 spans 17 amino acids. V was cut by 5 bases and J by 2 bases, with 20 bases left in between. The germline V gene has CDR1 SGHTA and CDR2 FQGNSA.

This clonotype was observed a few times. The rearrangement links TRBV7-2 to TRBJ2-7; D might be TRBD1 (5 bases). The germline gives CDR1 SGHTA, CDR2 FQGNSA. There are 15 residues in the CDR3. V lost 0 bases to trimming and J lost 2 bases, with 11 bases between them. The CDR3 sequence is CASSLAATDPYEQYF. The CDR3 nucleotides read TGTGCCAGCAGCTTAGCGGCGACAGACCCCTACGAGCAGTACTTC. Together with reference TRBV7-2 and TRBJ2-7, the CDR3 gives the full variable domain: GAGVSQSPSNKVTEKGKDVELRCDPISGHTALYWYRQSLGQGLEFLIYFQGNSAPDKSGLPSDRFSAERTGGSVSTLTIQRTQQEDSAVYLCASSLAATDPYEQYFGPGTRLTVT.

This clonotype was detected only a few times. The CDR3: CSAGQSNSPLHF. CDR3 in DNA: TGCAGTGCTGGGCAATCTAATTCACCCCTCCACTTT. V usage is TRBV20-1 and J usage is TRBJ1-6; D not certain. The CDR3 length is 12 residues. CDR1 DFQATT and CDR2 SNEGSKA come from the germline V gene (reference sequence). The V end was cut by 5 bases, the J end by 6 bases, with 8 bases between.

This clonotype was found a few times. The J gene is TRBJ2-7, the V gene TRBV29-1, with TRBD2 as a possible D gene (6 bases). Trimming cost V 2 bases and J 2 bases, with 10 bases left between them. The CDR3 is made up of 13 amino acids. Germline assignment: CDR1 SQVTM and CDR2 ANQGSEA. The CDR3 DNA reads TGCAGCGTTGAATTTCCGGGGGCCTACGAGCAGTACTTC. Its protein is CSVEFPGAYEQYF.

In its sample, this clonotype was seen many times. The rearrangement uses TRBV29-1 and TRBJ2-1; D uncertain. The CDR3 covers 12 residues. With 0 bases removed from V and 6 bases from J, the gap between germline ends came to 6 bases. Germline CDR1 SQVTM, CDR2 ANQGSEA. CDR3 residues: CSVEDRFNEQFF. CDR3 in DNA: TGCAGCGTTGAAGATCGCTTCAATGAGCAGTTCTTC.

Only a few counts were recorded for this clonotype. The CDR3 DNA reads as TGTGCCACCAGCAGAGTCTCTACAGGGCCCTACGAGCAGTACTTC. Translating it yields CATSRVSTGPYEQYF. The chain uses TRBV15 and TRBJ2-7; TRBD1 might be the D (6 bases). Germline values: CDR1 LNHNV, CDR2 YYDKDF (reference sequence). Trimming took 1 base from V and 2 from J, leaving 12 bases between them. This CDR3 is 15 amino acids long.

This clonotype was counted between two and nine times. The chain carries TRBV25-1 and TRBJ1-5; D perhaps matches TRBD1 (6 bases). This CDR3 region has 17 residues. The germline V gene encodes CDR1 MGHDK and CDR2 SYGVNS. V was shortened by 4 bases and J by 5 bases, with 21 bases between the two germline ends. The CDR3 sequence: CASSASPPAGVDQPQHF. The DNA of the CDR3 is TGTGCCAGCAGTGCCTCCCCCCCCGCAGGGGTGGATCAGCCCCAGCATTTT.

This clonotype was counted many times. The CDR3, as DNA: TGCAGCGTTGGCGGGTTACAGGGCGGCGAGCAGTACTTC. This codes for CSVGGLQGGEQYF. This rearrangement joins TRBV29-1 to TRBJ2-7; D is perhaps TRBD1 (6 bases). V was trimmed by 4 bases and J by 6 bases, leaving 16 bases between them. The CDR3 totals 13 residues. Germline CDR1 and CDR2: SQVTM and ANQGSEA.

This chain connects TRBV3-1 to TRBJ2-1, with D perhaps assigned TRBD1 or TRBD2 (5 bases each). CDR1 is LGHDT and CDR2 is YNNKEL in the germline V gene (reference sequence). The CDR3 has 12 residues. V was cut by 1 base and J by 13 bases, with 11 bases left in between. CDR3 sequence (DNA): TGTGCCAGCAGCCAAGGTGGGGGTCCCCAGTTCTTC. Encoded protein: CASSQGGGPQFF.

The V gene is TRBV20-1, the J gene TRBJ2-7; tentatively, D is TRBD1 (5 bases). The CDR3 consists of 15 residues. V was clipped by 0 bases and J by 5 bases, with 17 bases between them. Germline CDR1 DFQATT, CDR2 SNEGSKA (reference sequence). DNA for the CDR3: TGCAGTGCTAGAGAGCCCCCTCCAGGGTTTCACGAGCAGTACTTC. Translating gives CSAREPPPGFHEQYF.

There are many counts of this clonotype. The CDR3 sequence: CSVGQTGSPLHF. The CDR3 DNA follows: TGCAGCGTTGGGCAAACTGGTTCACCCCTCCACTTT. V gene TRBV29-1 combines with J gene TRBJ1-6, with D unresolved. Trimming removed 4 bases at V and 9 bases at J, with 10 bases between. Germline values: CDR1 SQVTM, CDR2 ANQGSEA. The CDR3 extends over 12 amino acids.

CDR3 DNA sequence: TGCAGTGCCAGGACTAGCGGGAGACCCAGGGTCTCCTACAATGAGCAGTTCTTC. Protein product: CSARTSGRPRVSYNEQFF. The J gene is TRBJ2-1, the V gene TRBV20-1, with 13 bases aligning to TRBD2. Germline-derived CDR1 and CDR2 are DFQATT and SNEGSKA (reference sequence). V lost 6 bases and J lost 0; bases outside the gene matches: 11. This CDR3 region has 18 residues.

The chain is built from TRBV12-3 or TRBV12-4 and TRBJ2-7; no clear D gene. V lost 1 base and J lost 2, with 9 bases in between. This CDR3 is 14 amino acids long. The CDR3, as DNA: TGTGCCAGCAGTTTAGAGGACGGCCCCTACGAGCAGTACTTC. It yields the protein CASSLEDGPYEQYF.

The chain is built from TRBV5-1 and TRBJ2-6; D tentatively reads TRBD1 or TRBD2 (5 bases each). Trimming pared 3 bases from V and 0 bases from J, leaving 13 bases between. The CDR3 consists of 17 residues. Germline CDR1 is SGHRS and CDR2 is YFSETQ. This chain's CDR3 is CASSWGSTSSGANVLTF. The CDR3 DNA reads TGCGCCAGCAGCTGGGGGTCAACGAGCTCTGGGGCCAACGTCCTGACTTTC.

This sequence joins TRBV7-3 and TRBJ1-2; D is unclear. Germline V gives CDR1 SGHTA, CDR2 FQGTGA. The CDR3 is 14 amino acids. V lost 0 bases and J 8 bases, leaving 13 bases between the germline ends. The CDR3 here is CASSLTGSSHGYTF. The CDR3 coding sequence is TGTGCCAGCAGCTTAACCGGGTCTTCCCACGGCTACACCTTC.

The chain couples TRBV7-8 to TRBJ2-1; 8 bases map to TRBD2. Trimming cost V 6 bases and J 1 base; bases outside gene matches: 11. Germline V gene lookup returns CDR1 SGHVS and CDR2 FQNEAQ. The CDR3 is made up of 17 amino acids. Here the CDR3 reads CASSPTFAGGSYNEQFF. The CDR3 bases are TGTGCCAGCAGTCCGACATTCGCGGGAGGATCCTACAATGAGCAGTTCTTC.

This clonotype came up many times. This sequence joins TRBV6-6 and TRBJ1-4; weak D call: TRBD1 (5 bases). Germline V gene lookup returns CDR1 MNHNY and CDR2 SVGAGI (reference sequence). This CDR3 has 11 amino acids. Trimming cost V 10 bases and J 6 bases, with 9 bases left between them. CDR3 residues: CATGLDEKLFF. CDR3 sequence (DNA): TGTGCCACAGGGCTTGATGAAAAACTGTTTTTT.

This clonotype was observed at least ten times. The V gene is TRBV12-3 or TRBV12-4, the J gene TRBJ1-6; the D is unclear. With 4 bases removed from V and 0 bases from J, the gap between germline ends came to 10 bases. This CDR3 contains 16 residues. The CDR3 DNA reads as TGTGCCAGCAGTTGGAACAGAGGCTCCTATAATTCACCCCTCCACTTT. Its protein is CASSWNRGSYNSPLHF.

The chain carries TRBV2 and TRBJ2-7; D may be TRBD1 (5 bases). Germline CDR1 is SNHLY and CDR2 is FYNNEI. The V end was cut by 3 bases, the J end by 3 bases, with 12 bases between. The length of the CDR3 is 14 residues. The CDR3: CASSEGPLGYEQYF. The CDR3 DNA is TGTGCCAGCAGTGAGGGGCCACTCGGCTACGAGCAGTACTTC.

This clonotype was seen repeatedly, ten times or more. The gene calls are TRBV18 and TRBJ2-7; D possibly corresponds to TRBD1 (6 bases). V lost 2 bases and J lost 5, with 7 bases in between. The CDR3 is 12 amino acids. Germline-derived CDR1 and CDR2 are KGHSH and LQKENI. The CDR3 DNA is TGTGCCAGCTCACCAAACAGGGACGAGCAGTACTTC. Translated, it gives CASSPNRDEQYF.

This chain uses TRBV6-5 with TRBJ2-3; TRBD2 aligns across 13 bases. The CDR3 spans 17 residues. Germline loops: CDR1 MNHEY, CDR2 SVGAGI. V trimming: 2 bases; J trimming: 5 bases; junction bases outside the gene matches: 7. The CDR3 coding sequence is TGTGCCAGCAGTTACACAAGCACTAGCGGGAGGGGAGATACGCAGTATTTT. Translating it yields CASSYTSTSGRGDTQYF.

In its sample, this clonotype was seen a few times. This chain connects TRBV12-3 or TRBV12-4 to TRBJ2-3; the D gene is possibly TRBD1 (5 bases). Trimming took 6 bases from V and 0 from J, leaving 10 bases between them. This CDR3 is built from 14 residues. The CDR3 sequence: CASSYDRSTDTQYF. The CDR3 bases are TGTGCCAGCAGCTATGACAGAAGCACAGATACGCAGTATTTT.

This clonotype was counted many times. The chain links TRBV4-1 to TRBJ2-2; D ambiguous. Per germline, CDR1 MGHRA and CDR2 YSYEKL. The CDR3 totals 12 residues. The ends were cut back, 6 bases at V and 5 bases at J, with 7 bases in the middle. The CDR3 nucleotides are TGCGCCAGCAGTAAGCAAACCGGGGAGCTGTTTTTT. Protein sequence: CASSKQTGELFF.

V gene TRBV7-3 combines with J gene TRBJ2-1; 9 bases are shared with TRBD1. CDR1 and CDR2 (germline): SGHTA, FQGTGA. Unmatched junction bases numbered 5, after V lost 3 bases and J lost 5 bases. The CDR3 covers 15 residues. The CDR3 DNA sequence: TGTGCCAGCAGCTTGGGACAGGGTCCCCACAATGAGCAGTTCTTC. Amino acids: CASSLGQGPHNEQFF.